Sequencing of this T cell receptor (beta chain) was carried out in a study of human thymus T cells. Whole-study results and caveats: An apparent bias in V and J gene usage was seen in thymic and blood repertoires.

Congenital heart defects were the reason for the corrective surgery that the donors, healthy Finnish infants, were having. Only four of the eight donors provided an approximately 0.45-1 mL blood sample. Measured with immunoSEQ multiplex PCR; TCRdb has only the in-frame clones, and not every one. The sample lists about 46,000 clones; approximately 95% were seen once. Worth noting for this clone: Its specificity is unknown.

V shed 6 bases and J shed 3 bases, with 5 bases lying between them. This CDR3 has 11 residues. CDR1 and CDR2 from the germline V gene are MNHEY and SVGAGI. The J gene is TRBJ1-1, the V gene TRBV6-5; D remains unclear. This clonotype originated in a girl under three years old with a congenital heart defect but otherwise immunologically healthy. Source material: blood. The CDR3 here is CASSRDTEAFF. Written as DNA, the CDR3 is TGTGCCAGCAGCAGAGACACTGAAGCTTTCTTT.